The rows below give T cell receptor beta chains drawn from one sample of a study of cytotoxic CD8 clonotypes in ibrutinib-treated CLL. TCRdb's table, derived via immunoSEQ multiplex PCR, lists solely in-frame clones and lacks some. The sample has a few hundred thousand clones; roughly 71% are singletons. Here the sequenced sample was PBMCs, taken after 36 months of ibrutinib treatment. The receptor source for this set is a human donor with chronic lymphocytic leukemia. CDR3s include the opening cysteine and the closing phenylalanine or tryptophan. Each record gives: clone size, J gene, D gene, V gene, CDR3 DNA, CDR3 protein. D genes are given only for firm matches. Clone size appears in some rows only: once, few, many, or a class for an expanded clone.

. TRBJ2-7 . TRBV7-2 TGTGCCAGCAGCGAAGGGGCTACGAAGCAGTACTTC CASSEGATKQYF
. TRBJ2-1 . TRBV4-3 TGCGCCAGCAGCACCCGCCTGGGGAGAAACAATGAGCAGTTCTTC CASSTRLGRNNEQFF
once TRBJ2-1 . TRBV6-5 TGTGCCAGCAGTTACATGGACGGCCCCAATGAGCAGTTCTTC CASSYMDGPNEQFF
. TRBJ1-1 . TRBV29-1 TGCAGCGTTGCGAGCCAGACTGAAGCTTTCTTT CSVASQTEAFF
. TRBJ1-5 . TRBV6-5 TGTGCCAGCAGTTCAGGGGTTAGGGGAGATCAGCCCCAGCATTTT CASSSGVRGDQPQHF
. TRBJ2-7 . TRBV4-1 TGCGCCAGCAGCCAATTCTTTACAGGGACCGAGCAGTACTTC CASSQFFTGTEQYF
. TRBJ2-2 . TRBV5-4 TGTGCCAGCAGCTTGGAACCAACAGGGTTCGGCACCGGGGAGCTGTTTTTT CASSLEPTGFGTGELFF
. TRBJ1-4 . TRBV4-1 TGCGCCAGCAGCCAAGAGGTAGTAATGGCAACTAATGAAAAACTGTTTTTT CASSQEVVMATNEKLFF
. TRBJ1-1 . TRBV5-1 TGCGCCAGCATTCCCCCGGGCATGAACACTGAAGCTTTCTTT CASIPPGMNTEAFF
few TRBJ2-7 TRBD1 TRBV9 TGTGCCAGCAGCGTAGGGGACAGGTTCTACGAGCAGTACTTC CASSVGDRFYEQYF
. TRBJ1-2 TRBD1 TRBV28 TGTGCCAGCAGCCCGGGCAGGGGGAACTATGGCTACACCTTC CASSPGRGNYGYTF
. TRBJ2-5 . TRBV10-3 TGTGCCATCAGTGAGTCCAGGGAGACCCAGTACTTC CAISESRETQYF
. TRBJ2-3 TRBD2 TRBV5-6 TGTGCCAGCAGCTCCACGCTAGCGGGGGACACAGATACGCAGTATTTT CASSSTLAGDTDTQYF
. TRBJ2-7 . TRBV5-6 TGTGCCAGCAGCCCGGATTGGGGATCCGAGCAGTACTTC CASSPDWGSEQYF
. TRBJ1-2 TRBD1 TRBV7-3 TGTGCCAGCAGCTTAGGCACAGGGGGCGCGTCCTATGGCTACACCTTC CASSLGTGGASYGYTF
. TRBJ2-7 . TRBV9 TGTGCCAGCAGCGTAGTATCCACAGGGACCTACGAGCAGTACTTC CASSVVSTGTYEQYF
. TRBJ2-1 TRBD2 TRBV25-1 TGTGCCAGCAGTGAGGGACTAGCGGGAGTCGATAGTGAGTTCTTC CASSEGLAGVDSEFF
. TRBJ2-7 . TRBV5-1 TGCGCCAGCAGACCCTTAACAGGGCCCTACGAGCAGTACTTC CASRPLTGPYEQYF
. TRBJ1-1 . TRBV7-8 TGTGCCAGCAGCCTGGCTCCGGCCCGCAACACTGAAGCTTTCTTT CASSLAPARNTEAFF
. TRBJ2-5 . TRBV5-1 TGCGCCAGCAGACTTGCGGAAGAGACCCAGTACTTC CASRLAEETQYF
. TRBJ2-7 TRBD1 TRBV4-1 TGCGCCAGCAGCCAAGTACAGGGGGCGTTGTACGAGCAGTACTTC CASSQVQGALYEQYF
. TRBJ2-3 . TRBV28 TGTGCCAGCAGTTTACCGGCCACAGATACGCAGTATTTT CASSLPATDTQYF
. TRBJ2-5 TRBD2 TRBV9 TGTGCCAGCAGCCTGACTAGCGACTACCAAGAGACCCAGTACTTC CASSLTSDYQETQYF
. TRBJ2-7 . TRBV28 TGTGCCAGCAGACGCACAGGGACCTCCTACGAGCAGTACTTC CASRRTGTSYEQYF
. TRBJ2-7 . TRBV6-5 TGTGCCAGCAGTTCTACCGGGCCCCCGGGGGAGCAGTACTTC CASSSTGPPGEQYF
. TRBJ2-5 TRBD1 TRBV5-1 TGCGCCAGCAGCTGGGGGGCAGGGGGCGAGACCCAGTACTTC CASSWGAGGETQYF
. TRBJ2-7 . TRBV19 TGTGCCAGTAGTATTACAGGTCCTAGCTCCTACGAGCAGTACTTC CASSITGPSSYEQYF
few TRBJ2-7 . TRBV5-1 TGCGCCAGCAGCCAGACTAGTACGAACTACGAGCAGTACTTC CASSQTSTNYEQYF
. TRBJ2-7 . TRBV28 TGTGCCAGCCGCTACAGCAAGTCTCTCCCTGAGCAGTACTTC CASRYSKSLPEQYF